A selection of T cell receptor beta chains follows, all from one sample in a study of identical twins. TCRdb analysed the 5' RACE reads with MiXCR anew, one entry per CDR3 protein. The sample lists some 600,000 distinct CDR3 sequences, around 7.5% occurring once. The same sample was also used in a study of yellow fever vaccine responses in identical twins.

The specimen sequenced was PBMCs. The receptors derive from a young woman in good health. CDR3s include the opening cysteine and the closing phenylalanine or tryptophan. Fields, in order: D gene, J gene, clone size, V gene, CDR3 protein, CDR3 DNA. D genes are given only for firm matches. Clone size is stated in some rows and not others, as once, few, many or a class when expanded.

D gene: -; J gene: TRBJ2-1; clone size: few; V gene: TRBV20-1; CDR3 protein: CSASGRDSYNEQFF; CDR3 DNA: TGCAGTGCTAGTGGACGGGATTCCTACAATGAGCAGTTCTTC
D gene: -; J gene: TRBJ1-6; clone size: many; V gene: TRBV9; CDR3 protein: CASSGRQENSPLHF; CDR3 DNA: TGTGCCAGCAGCGGACGACAGGAAAATTCACCCCTCCACTTT
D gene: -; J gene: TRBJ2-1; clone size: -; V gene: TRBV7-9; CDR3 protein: CASTGGGVATYNEQFF; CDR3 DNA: TGTGCCAGTACGGGCGGTGGCGTAGCGACTTACAATGAGCAGTTCTTC
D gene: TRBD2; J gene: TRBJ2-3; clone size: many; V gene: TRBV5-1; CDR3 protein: CASSLKFVTSLNTQYF; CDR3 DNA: TGCGCCAGCAGCTTGAAGTTCGTGACTAGCCTTAATACGCAGTATTTT
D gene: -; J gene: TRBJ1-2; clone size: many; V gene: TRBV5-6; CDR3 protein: CASSLIGTANYGYTF; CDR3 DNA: TGTGCCAGCAGCTTAATCGGGACCGCTAACTATGGCTACACCTTC
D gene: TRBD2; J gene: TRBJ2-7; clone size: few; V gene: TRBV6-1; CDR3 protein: CASSPIAGPYEQYF; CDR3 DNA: TGTGCCAGCAGTCCAATAGCGGGTCCCTACGAGCAGTACTTC
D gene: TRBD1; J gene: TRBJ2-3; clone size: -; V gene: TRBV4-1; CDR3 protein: CASSQEATGPGSTDTQYF; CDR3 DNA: TGCGCCAGCAGCCAAGAGGCGACAGGGCCAGGCAGCACAGATACGCAGTATTTT
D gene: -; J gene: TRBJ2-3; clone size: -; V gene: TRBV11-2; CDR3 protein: CASSLVSSAGDTQYF; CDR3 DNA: TGTGCCAGCAGCTTAGTTTCGTCGGCAGGGGATACGCAGTATTTT
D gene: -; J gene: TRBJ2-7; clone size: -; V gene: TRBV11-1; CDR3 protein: CASSRPTGYEQYF; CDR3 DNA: TGTGCCAGCAGCCGTCCTACAGGGTACGAGCAGTACTTC
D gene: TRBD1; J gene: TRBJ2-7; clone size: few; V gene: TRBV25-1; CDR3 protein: CASWDRGAIQQYF; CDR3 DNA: TGTGCCAGCTGGGACAGGGGAGCCATTCAGCAGTACTTC
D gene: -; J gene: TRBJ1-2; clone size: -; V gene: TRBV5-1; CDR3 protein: CASSGSQNYGYTF; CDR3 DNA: TGCGCCAGCAGCGGGAGTCAGAACTATGGCTACACCTTC
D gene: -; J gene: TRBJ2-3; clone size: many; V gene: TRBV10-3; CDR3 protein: CAISEGQKGTDTQYF; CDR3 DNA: TGTGCCATCAGTGAGGGCCAGAAAGGAACAGATACGCAGTATTTT
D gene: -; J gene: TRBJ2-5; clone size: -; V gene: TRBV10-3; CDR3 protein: CAISDRGETQYF; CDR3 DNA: TGTGCCATCAGTGACAGGGGAGAGACCCAGTACTTC
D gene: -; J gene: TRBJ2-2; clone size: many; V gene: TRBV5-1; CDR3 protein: CASSRREILNTGELFF; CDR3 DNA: TGCGCCAGCAGCCGCCGGGAGATACTTAACACCGGGGAGCTGTTTTTT
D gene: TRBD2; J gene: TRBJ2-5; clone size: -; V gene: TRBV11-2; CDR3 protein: CASSLVRAGGMLETQYF; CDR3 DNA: TGTGCCAGCAGCTTAGTCCGGGCGGGGGGGATGTTGGAGACCCAGTACTTC
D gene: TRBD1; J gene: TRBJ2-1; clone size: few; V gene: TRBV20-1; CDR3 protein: CSATDRGKVGEQFF; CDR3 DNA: TGCAGTGCCACGGACAGGGGGAAGGTAGGAGAGCAGTTCTTC
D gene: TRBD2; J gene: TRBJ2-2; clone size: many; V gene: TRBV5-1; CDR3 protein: CASSSGLAGEKFYTGELFF; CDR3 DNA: TGCGCCAGCAGCTCGGGACTAGCGGGAGAAAAATTTTACACCGGGGAGCTGTTTTTT
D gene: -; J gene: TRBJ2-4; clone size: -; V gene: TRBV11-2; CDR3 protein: CASSLVAKGGNIQYF; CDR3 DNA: TGTGCCAGCAGCTTAGTGGCTAAAGGCGGAAACATTCAGTACTTC